The source of this T cell receptor (beta chain) is a study of vaccination and CD4 T cells after COVID-19. Once obtained from cultured CD4+ T cells, the DNA was sequenced using the Oncomine TCR Beta short-read assay. TCRdb re-derived calls from the PCR reads in MiXCR, one entry per CDR3 protein. The data hold more than 9,500 distinct CDR3 sequences, with around half observed a single time. Stated treatment: approximately nine-day PBMC culture with coronavirus spike peptide pools or control peptides (ViraFEST assay). Once peptide pools had expanded antigen-specific T cells, ViraFEST sequenced TCRs. In regard to this clonotype: Its antigen remains unidentified.

The germline V and J ends were trimmed by 3 bases and 4 bases, with 15 bases remaining between them. The CDR3 covers 14 residues. Looked up from germline, CDR1 is GTSNPN and CDR2 is SVGIG (reference sequence). This sequence was found in a human donor who had recovered from COVID-19. The chain carries TRBV30 and TRBJ1-2; D gene unclear. The sequencing input was CD4+ T cells from blood, cultured in vitro. The CDR3 nucleotides read TGTGCCTGGAGCGAAGGAGCCAAGAGCTATGGCTACACCTTC. Its protein is CAWSEGAKSYGYTF.